This T cell receptor beta chain is from a study of technical replicates of blood from a handful of donors. The CDR3 length is 13 residues. Germline CDR1 and CDR2: SGHRS and YFSETQ. V lost 1 base, J lost 6 bases, and 8 bases lay in between. The method was immunoSEQ multiplex PCR; TCRdb's version includes in-frame clones alone and lacks a portion of them. The data hold under 95,000 clones, with roughly 90% observed a single time. With regard to this clone: Other DNA sequences in this specimen translate into the identical CDR3.

V gene TRBV5-1 combines with J gene TRBJ1-5; D may be TRBD1 (6 bases). The sample comprised T cells isolated from PBMCs. The receptor was isolated from a human donor in good health. The chain's CDR3 is CASSLSGVQPQHF. The CDR3 coding sequence is TGCGCCAGCAGCTTGTCAGGGGTTCAGCCCCAGCATTTT.